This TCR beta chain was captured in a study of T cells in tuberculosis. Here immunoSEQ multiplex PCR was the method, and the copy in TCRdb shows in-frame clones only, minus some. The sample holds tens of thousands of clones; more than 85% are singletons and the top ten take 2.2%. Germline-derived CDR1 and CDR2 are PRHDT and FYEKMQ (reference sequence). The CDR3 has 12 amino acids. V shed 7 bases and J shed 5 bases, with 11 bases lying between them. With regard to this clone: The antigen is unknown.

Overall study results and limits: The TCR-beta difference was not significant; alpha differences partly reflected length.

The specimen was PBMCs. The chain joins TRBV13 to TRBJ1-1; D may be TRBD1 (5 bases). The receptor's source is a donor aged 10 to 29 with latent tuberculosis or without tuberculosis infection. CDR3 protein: CASKDGGTEAFF. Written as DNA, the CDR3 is TGTGCCAGCAAAGACGGGGGGACTGAAGCTTTCTTT.